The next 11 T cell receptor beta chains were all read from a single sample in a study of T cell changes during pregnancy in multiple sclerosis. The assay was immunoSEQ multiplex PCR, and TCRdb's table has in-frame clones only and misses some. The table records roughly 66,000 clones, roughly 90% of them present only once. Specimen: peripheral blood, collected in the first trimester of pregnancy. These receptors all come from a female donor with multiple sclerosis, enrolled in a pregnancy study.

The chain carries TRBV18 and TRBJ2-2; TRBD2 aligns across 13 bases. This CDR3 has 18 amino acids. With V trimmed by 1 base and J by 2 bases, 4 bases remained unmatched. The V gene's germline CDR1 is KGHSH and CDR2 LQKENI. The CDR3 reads CASSPLTSGRANTGELFF. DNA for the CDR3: TGTGCCAGCTCACCACTAACTAGCGGGAGGGCCAACACCGGGGAGCTGTTTTTT.

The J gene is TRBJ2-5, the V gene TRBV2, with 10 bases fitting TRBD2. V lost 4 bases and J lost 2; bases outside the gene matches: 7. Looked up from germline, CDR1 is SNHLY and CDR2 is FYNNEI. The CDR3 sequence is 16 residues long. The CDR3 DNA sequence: TGTGCCAGCAGTGTCTTAGGACTAGCGGCTCAAGAGACCCAGTACTTC. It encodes CASSVLGLAAQETQYF.

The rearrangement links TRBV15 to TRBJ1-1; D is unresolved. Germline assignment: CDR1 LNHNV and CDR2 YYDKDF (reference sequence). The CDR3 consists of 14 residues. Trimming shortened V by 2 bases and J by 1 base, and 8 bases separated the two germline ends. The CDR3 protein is CATSRQVGNTEAFF. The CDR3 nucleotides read TGTGCCACCAGCAGACAGGTGGGGAACACTGAAGCTTTCTTT.

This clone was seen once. The CDR3 region has the DNA TGTGCCAGCAGCCTCCATAGCGGGAGTACGGAGACCCAGTACTTC. Translation gives CASSLHSGSTETQYF. The chain is built from TRBV11-3 and TRBJ2-5; 9 positions agree with TRBD2. CDR1 SGHNT and CDR2 YENEEA come from the germline V gene. V was clipped by 5 bases and J by 5 bases; unmatched bases: 9. The CDR3 is made up of 15 amino acids.

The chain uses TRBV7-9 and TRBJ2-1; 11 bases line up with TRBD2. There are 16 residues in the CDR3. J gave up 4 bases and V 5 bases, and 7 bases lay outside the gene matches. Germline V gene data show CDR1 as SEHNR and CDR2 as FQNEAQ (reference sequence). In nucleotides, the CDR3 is TGTGCCAGCAGCGGTCGTCTAGCGGGAGGATACAATGAGCAGTTCTTC. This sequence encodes CASSGRLAGGYNEQFF. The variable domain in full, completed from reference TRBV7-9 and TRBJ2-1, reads DTGVSQNPRHKITKRGQNVTFRCDPISEHNRLYWYRQTLGQGPEFLTYFQNEAQLEKSRLLSDRFSAERPKGSFSTLEIQRTEQGDSAMYLCASSGRLAGGYNEQFFGPGTRLTVL.

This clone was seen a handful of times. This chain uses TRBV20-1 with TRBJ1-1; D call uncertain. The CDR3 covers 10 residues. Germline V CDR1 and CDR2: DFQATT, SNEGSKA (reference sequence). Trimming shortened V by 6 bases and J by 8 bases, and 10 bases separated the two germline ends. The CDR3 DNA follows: TGCAGTGCGCAAGCTAACGAAGCTTTCTTT. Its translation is CSAQANEAFF.

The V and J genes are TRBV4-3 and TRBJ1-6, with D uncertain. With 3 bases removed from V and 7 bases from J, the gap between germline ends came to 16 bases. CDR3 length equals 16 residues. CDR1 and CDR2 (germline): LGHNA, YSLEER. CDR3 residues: CASSHLPLPENSPLHF. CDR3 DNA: TGCGCCAGCAGCCACCTACCGCTACCTGAGAATTCACCCCTCCACTTT.

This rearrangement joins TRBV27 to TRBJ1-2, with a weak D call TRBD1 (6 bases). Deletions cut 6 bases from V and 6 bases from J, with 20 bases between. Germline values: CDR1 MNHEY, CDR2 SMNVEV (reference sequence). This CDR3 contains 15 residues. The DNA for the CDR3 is TGTGCCAGCAGGACCGCAGGGGACCCATGGAATGGCTACACCTTC. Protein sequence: CASRTAGDPWNGYTF.

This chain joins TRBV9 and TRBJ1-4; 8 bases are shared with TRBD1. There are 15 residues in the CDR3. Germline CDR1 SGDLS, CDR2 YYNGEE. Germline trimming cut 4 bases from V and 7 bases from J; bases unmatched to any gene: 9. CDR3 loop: CASSPQGAISEKLFF. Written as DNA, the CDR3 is TGTGCCAGCAGCCCCCAGGGGGCGATATCTGAAAAACTGTTTTTT.

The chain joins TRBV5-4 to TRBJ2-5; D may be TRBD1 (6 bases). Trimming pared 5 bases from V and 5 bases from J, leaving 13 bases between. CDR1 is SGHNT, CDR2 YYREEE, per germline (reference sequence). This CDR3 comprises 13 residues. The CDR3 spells CASSAPRGETQYF. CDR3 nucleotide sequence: TGTGCCAGCAGTGCTCCGAGGGGGGAGACCCAGTACTTC.

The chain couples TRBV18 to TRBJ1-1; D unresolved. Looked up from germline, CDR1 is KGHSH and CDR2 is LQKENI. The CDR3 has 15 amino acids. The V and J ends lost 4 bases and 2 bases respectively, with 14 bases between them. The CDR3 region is CASSLKSVSNTEAFF. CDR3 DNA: TGTGCCAGCTCACTAAAGAGTGTCTCAAACACTGAAGCTTTCTTT.